This T cell receptor (beta chain) originates from a study of cytomegalovirus exposure and HLA in healthy donors. This clone showed up just a few times. Other DNA variants within this sample encode the same CDR3. The CDR3 has 14 residues. V gave up 0 bases and J gave up 0 bases, with 7 bases separating them. CDR1 and CDR2 from the germline V gene are SGHRS and YFSETQ. Data came from immunoSEQ multiplex PCR; TCRdb stores just in-frame clones and leaves some out. This sample has about 180,000 clones; 85% occur once, and the top ten carry 15% to 20%. The V call is TRBV5-1, the J call TRBJ2-7; possibly TRBD1 for D (5 bases). This clonotype was sampled from a man between 18 and 29 years old in good health and CMV-seropositive. The specimen was PBMCs. CDR3 coding DNA: TGCGCCAGCAGCTTGGACAGGTCCTCCTACGAGCAGTACTTC. Protein: CASSLDRSSYEQYF. The full variable domain, completed using reference TRBV5-1 and TRBJ2-7, is KAGVTQTPRYLIKTRGQQVTLSCSPISGHRSVSWYQQTPGQGLQFLFEYFSETQRNKGNFPGRFSGRQFSNSRSEMNVSTLELGDSALYLCASSLDRSSYEQYFGPGTRLTVT.